The 2 T cell receptor beta chains in this list originate from one sample, sequenced in a study of OX40 agonist ivuxolimab in advanced cancers. The library was generated by the immunoSEQ multiplex PCR assay. In TCRdb, the immuneACCESS table is reduced to in-frame sequences with V and J assigned. These tables do not hold every clone; where another copy was compared, an unresolved V gene accounts for under half, and the others remain unexplained. A total of under 40,000 clones appear in this sample, about 83% of them only once. About 1.7% of the sample lies in the top ten. Specimen: CD4+ or CD8+ T cells sorted from blood, collected in a trial of the OX40 agonist ivuxolimab. These receptors all come from an adult with an advanced solid tumor such as melanoma, head and neck, liver or kidney cancer.

The chain recombines TRBV11-3 with TRBJ2-1; no clear D. The CDR3 consists of 15 residues. The V gene's germline CDR1 is SGHNT and CDR2 YENEEA. Trimming left V 5 bases short and J 2 bases short, with 13 bases between. As DNA, the CDR3 is TGTGCCAGCAGCCAAGTCGACCAGCCCTACAATGAGCAGTTCTTC. The encoded protein is CASSQVDQPYNEQFF.

This clone is a singleton in its sample. CDR3 coding DNA: TGTGCCAGCAGTGAAGCGGCCCGGGCTCGAGAGACCCAGTACTTC. It is translated as CASSEAARARETQYF. The chain carries TRBV6-1 and TRBJ2-5; D ambiguous. V was cut by 0 bases and J by 4 bases, with 12 bases left in between. This CDR3 is built from 15 residues. Germline lookup yields CDR1 MNHNS and CDR2 SASEGT.